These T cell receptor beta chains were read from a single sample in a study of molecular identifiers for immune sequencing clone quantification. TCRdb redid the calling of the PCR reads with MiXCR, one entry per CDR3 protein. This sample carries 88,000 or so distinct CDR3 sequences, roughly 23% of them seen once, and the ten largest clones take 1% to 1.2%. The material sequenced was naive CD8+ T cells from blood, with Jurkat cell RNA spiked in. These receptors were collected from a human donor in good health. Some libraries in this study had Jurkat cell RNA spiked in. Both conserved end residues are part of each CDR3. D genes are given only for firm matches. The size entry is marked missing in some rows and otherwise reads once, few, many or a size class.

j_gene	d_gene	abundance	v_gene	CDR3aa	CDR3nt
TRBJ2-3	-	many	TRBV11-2	CASRSRTDLTSTDTQYF	TGTGCCAGCAGGAGTCGGACAGACCTGACTAGCACAGATACGCAGTATTTT
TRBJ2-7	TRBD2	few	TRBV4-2	CASSPRGDSYEQYF	TGTGCCAGCAGCCCCCGGGGGGATTCCTACGAGCAGTACTTC
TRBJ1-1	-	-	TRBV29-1	CSVETLRGRENTEAFF	TGCAGCGTTGAAACCCTCCGGGGGCGAGAAAACACTGAAGCTTTCTTT
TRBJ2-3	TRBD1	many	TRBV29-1	CSVEGTGVTDTQYF	TGCAGCGTTGAAGGGACAGGGGTCACAGATACGCAGTATTTT
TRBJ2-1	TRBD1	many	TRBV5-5	CASSLVLTGEGNEQFF	TGTGCCAGCAGCTTGGTTCTGACAGGGGAAGGGAATGAGCAGTTCTTC
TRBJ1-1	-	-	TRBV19	CASSIGTGWNTEAFF	TGTGCCAGTAGTATAGGTACAGGGTGGAACACTGAAGCTTTCTTT
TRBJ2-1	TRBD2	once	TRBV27	CASNLGLAEPTNEQFF	TGTGCCAGCAACTTAGGACTAGCCGAACCCACCAATGAGCAGTTCTTC
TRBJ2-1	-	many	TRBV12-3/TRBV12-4	CASRPVQSSYNEQFF	TGTGCCAGCAGGCCCGTTCAGAGCTCCTACAATGAGCAGTTCTTC
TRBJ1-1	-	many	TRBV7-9	CASSLSGGGTEAFF	TGTGCCAGCAGCTTATCCGGGGGAGGCACTGAAGCTTTCTTT
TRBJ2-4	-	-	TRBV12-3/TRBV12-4	CASSFEGLAKNIQYF	TGTGCCAGCAGTTTCGAGGGATTAGCCAAAAACATTCAGTACTTC
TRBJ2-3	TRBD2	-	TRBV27	CASSLYPPRAGGYPDTQYF	TGTGCCAGCAGTTTATACCCCCCGAGAGCGGGAGGGTACCCAGATACGCAGTATTTT
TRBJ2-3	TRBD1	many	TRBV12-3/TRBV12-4	CASSFPGTVGDTQYF	TGTGCCAGCAGTTTTCCCGGGACAGTCGGAGATACGCAGTATTTT
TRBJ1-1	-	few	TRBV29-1	CSVASGGSTEAFF	TGCAGCGTTGCCTCCGGGGGAAGCACTGAAGCTTTCTTT
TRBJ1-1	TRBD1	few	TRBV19	CASRVQGETEAFF	TGTGCCAGTAGAGTACAGGGGGAGACTGAAGCTTTCTTT
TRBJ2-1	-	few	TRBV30	CAWSVFRSGAYNEQFF	TGTGCCTGGAGTGTATTTAGGTCGGGGGCGTACAATGAGCAGTTCTTC
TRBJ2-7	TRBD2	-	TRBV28	CASSFSGGSGYTYEQYF	TGTGCCAGCAGTTTTTCGGGGGGTAGCGGGTACACCTACGAGCAGTACTTC
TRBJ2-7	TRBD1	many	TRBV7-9	CASSSGQGVYEQYF	TGTGCCAGCAGCTCGGGACAGGGAGTCTACGAGCAGTACTTC
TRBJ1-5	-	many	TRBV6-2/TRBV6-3	CASSSGGSQPQHF	TGTGCCAGCAGTTCGGGGGGAAGTCAGCCCCAGCATTTT
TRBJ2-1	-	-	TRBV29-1	CSVEVNYNEQFF	TGCAGCGTTGAAGTAAACTACAATGAGCAGTTCTTC
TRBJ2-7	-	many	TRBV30	CAWSPEGLEQYF	TGTGCCTGGAGCCCGGAGGGCCTCGAGCAGTACTTC
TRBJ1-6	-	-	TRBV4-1	CASSQETVSGFYDSPLHF	TGCGCCAGCAGCCAAGAAACGGTGTCGGGGTTTTACGATTCACCCCTCCACTTT
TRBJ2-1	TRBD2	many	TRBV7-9	CASSGLAGFSYNEQFF	TGTGCCAGCAGCGGACTAGCGGGGTTTTCCTACAATGAGCAGTTCTTC
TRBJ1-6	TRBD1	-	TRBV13	CASNSEGQGYNSPLHF	TGTGCCAGCAACTCCGAGGGACAGGGATATAATTCACCCCTCCACTTT
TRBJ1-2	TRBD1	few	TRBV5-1	CASSLGQGALYGYTF	TGCGCCAGCAGCTTGGGACAGGGGGCGTTGTATGGCTACACCTTC
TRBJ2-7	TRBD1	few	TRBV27	CASRQQGAAYEQYF	TGTGCCAGCAGGCAACAGGGGGCAGCCTACGAGCAGTACTTC
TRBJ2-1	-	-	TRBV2	CASRKDSSSYNEQFF	TGTGCCAGCAGGAAGGATTCAAGCTCCTACAATGAGCAGTTCTTC
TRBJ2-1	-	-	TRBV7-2	CASSPDSSYNEQFF	TGTGCCAGCAGCCCTGACTCCTCCTACAATGAGCAGTTCTTC
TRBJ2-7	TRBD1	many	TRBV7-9	CASSLLQGAEQYF	TGTGCCAGCAGCTTACTGCAGGGGGCAGAGCAGTACTTC
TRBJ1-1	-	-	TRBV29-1	CSVDSSNTEAFF	TGCAGCGTTGACTCAAGCAACACTGAAGCTTTCTTT
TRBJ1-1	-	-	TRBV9	CASSVAWGTEAFF	TGTGCCAGCAGCGTAGCTTGGGGGACTGAAGCTTTCTTT
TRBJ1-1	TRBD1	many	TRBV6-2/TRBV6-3	CASSEVAGDRGHTEAFF	TGTGCCAGCAGTGAAGTCGCTGGAGACAGGGGGCACACTGAAGCTTTCTTT
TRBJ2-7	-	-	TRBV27	CASGPHILNEQYF	TGTGCCAGCGGTCCACATATATTAAACGAGCAGTACTTC
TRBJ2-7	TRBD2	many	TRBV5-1	CASSPLNGLASHEQYF	TGCGCCAGCAGCCCTCTAAACGGACTAGCGAGCCACGAGCAGTACTTC